This T cell receptor (beta chain) was sequenced in a study of shared clonotypes between healthy human individuals. This CDR3 is 15 amino acids long. In germline, CDR1 is SEHNR, CDR2 FQNEAQ (reference sequence). V was pared by 2 bases and J by 5 bases, with 8 bases of the junction left unmatched. Study-level findings and limits: Exclusively blood specimens were collected; tissue repertoires likely differ.

A remark on this clone: The antigen remains unidentified.

Caucasian adults residing in Nashville, Tennessee made up all the donors. In the CD4+ fraction, cells were divided into CD45RA+ naive and CD45RA-negative memory subsets. The material for each subset, its genomic DNA, was split evenly across several immunoSEQ plates. Assay used: immunoSEQ multiplex PCR; TCRdb lists only in-frame clones, some missing. There are about 960,000 clones in the sample; 76% occur only once, and about 1.5% lies in the top ten. The sample consisted of memory CD4+ T cells sorted from blood. Subset reported: CD45RA-negative fraction. This TCR derives from a man between 18 and 35 years old in good health. The gene calls are TRBV7-9 and TRBJ2-7, with 8 bases aligning to TRBD1. CDR3 sequence reads: CASSLNPGQGHEQYF. CDR3 coding DNA: TGTGCCAGCAGCTTAAATCCCGGACAGGGCCACGAGCAGTACTTC.